Following are 18 T cell receptor beta chains from one sample sequenced in a study of shared clonotypes between healthy human individuals. Clones were sequenced by immunoSEQ multiplex PCR, and TCRdb holds only the in-frame ones, with some missing. The table lists over 2 million clones, around 92% of them singletons. The material sequenced was naive CD4+ T cells from PBMCs. Sample subset: CD45RA+ positively selected. These receptor sequences come from a man between 18 and 29 years old in good health. Some clones in this sample may be carry-over from other donors' samples.

The V and J genes are TRBV6-5 and TRBJ1-2, with TRBD1 matching over 7 bases. Losses at the gene ends were 4 bases for V and 11 bases for J; bases not matched to a gene: 16. CDR3 length: 15 residues. Germline lookup yields CDR1 MNHEY and CDR2 SVGAGI. In nucleotides, the CDR3 is TGTGCCAGCAGTTCTCTTGGGACAGCGGAAGTTGGTTACACCTTC. Translated: CASSSLGTAEVGYTF.

This chain links TRBV5-1 with TRBJ1-4; 10 bases map to TRBD1. Germline V CDR1 and CDR2: SGHRS, YFSETQ. This CDR3 spans 15 amino acids. J gave up 7 bases and V 4 bases, and 7 bases lay outside the gene matches. The CDR3 region has the DNA TGCGCCAGCAGCATCCGGGACAGGGGCGGTGAAAAACTGTTTTTT. Its translation: CASSIRDRGGEKLFF.

This clone was observed a few times. This CDR3 is also generated by other DNA sequences in the sample. The rearrangement uses TRBV5-1 and TRBJ1-5; 7 bases line up with TRBD1. V shed 0 bases and J 2 bases; nucleotides not matched to a gene: 2. The V gene's germline CDR1 is SGHRS and CDR2 YFSETQ. This CDR3 contains 15 residues. For the CDR3, the DNA is TGCGCCAGCAGCTTGGAACAGGGGCGCAATCAGCCCCAGCATTTT. Translating gives CASSLEQGRNQPQHF.

V gene TRBV5-4 combines with J gene TRBJ2-3; no definite D call. Trimming removed 1 base at V and 3 bases at J, with 9 bases between. The germline V gene has CDR1 SGHNT and CDR2 YYREEE (reference sequence). The CDR3 is 14 residues long. CDR3 amino acids: CASSLRSRTDTQYF. CDR3 coding DNA: TGTGCCAGCAGCTTGAGGTCGCGTACAGATACGCAGTATTTT.

Note on this clone: Other DNA sequences of this sample code for an identical CDR3. This rearrangement joins TRBV5-1 to TRBJ2-7; D ambiguous. The CDR3 has 12 residues. Germline V lookup: CDR1 SGHRS, CDR2 YFSETQ. V lost 3 bases and J lost 0, with 4 bases in between. CDR3 region: CASSSGSYEQYF. The CDR3 DNA is TGCGCCAGCAGCTCAGGCTCCTACGAGCAGTACTTC.

The gene calls are TRBV9 and TRBJ1-2, with 9 bases identical to TRBD1. Trimming cost V 0 bases and J 7 bases; bases outside gene matches: 7. This CDR3 is built from 15 residues. The germline V gene has CDR1 SGDLS and CDR2 YYNGEE. CDR3 bases: TGTGCCAGCAGCGTAGTGGGACAGGGCTTCTCTGGCTACACCTTC. Residues: CASSVVGQGFSGYTF.

The chain links TRBV5-1 to TRBJ2-7; D remains unclear. The germline V and J ends were trimmed by 5 bases and 5 bases, with 11 bases remaining between them. The CDR3 spans 12 residues. The germline gives CDR1 SGHRS, CDR2 YFSETQ. Here the CDR3 reads CASSYLSNEQYF. For the CDR3, the DNA is TGCGCCAGCAGTTACCTTTCCAACGAGCAGTACTTC. The full variable domain, in which reference TRBV5-1 and TRBJ2-7 provide the parts outside the CDR3, is KAGVTQTPRYLIKTRGQQVTLSCSPISGHRSVSWYQQTPGQGLQFLFEYFSETQRNKGNFPGRFSGRQFSNSRSEMNVSTLELGDSALYLCASSYLSNEQYFGPGTRLTVT.

The CDR3 coding sequence is TGCGCCAGCAGCCCCGGGGCAGCTATACTCTCTGGAAACACCATATATTTT. Translating gives CASSPGAAILSGNTIYF. V is TRBV4-1 and J is TRBJ1-3; tentatively, D is TRBD1 (5 bases). CDR3 length equals 17 residues. V was pared by 4 bases and J by 0 bases, with 16 bases between. The germline V gene encodes CDR1 MGHRA and CDR2 YSYEKL.

The gene calls are TRBV5-1 and TRBJ2-1, with D unclear. The V gene's germline CDR1 is SGHRS and CDR2 YFSETQ. The CDR3 consists of 13 residues. V gave up 3 bases and J gave up 10 bases, with 14 bases separating them. The DNA for the CDR3 is TGCGCCAGCAGCTCCGGACCTCAGGAGGAGCAGTTCTTC. This sequence encodes CASSSGPQEEQFF.

The chain joins TRBV30 to TRBJ2-7, with D perhaps matching TRBD1 or TRBD2 (5 bases each). Looked up from germline, CDR1 is GTSNPN and CDR2 is SVGIG (reference sequence). Trimming stripped 5 bases from V and 6 bases from J, with 17 bases between. There are 13 residues in the CDR3. DNA for the CDR3: TGTGCCTGGGATCCCTCTGGTGGGGGCGAGCAGTACTTC. It is translated as CAWDPSGGGEQYF. The variable domain in full, completed from reference TRBV30 and TRBJ2-7, reads SQTIHQWPATLVQPVGSPLSLECTVEGTSNPNLYWYRQAAGRGLQLLFYSVGIGQISSEVPQNLSASRPQDRQFILSSKKLLLSDSGFYLCAWDPSGGGEQYFGPGTRLTVT.

The rearrangement joins TRBV2 to TRBJ2-7; a possible D gene is TRBD2 (6 bases). The CDR3 is 12 residues long. Germline-derived CDR1 and CDR2 are SNHLY and FYNNEI. Trimming removed 1 base from V and 9 bases from J, with 10 bases in between. The CDR3 DNA sequence: TGTGCCAGCAGTGAAGACGGGGGAGGGCAGTACTTC. This translates into CASSEDGGGQYF.

The chain joins TRBV5-1 to TRBJ2-2; TRBD2 agrees at 9 bases. This CDR3 contains 17 residues. The junction had 4 bases not matched to a gene; V was cut back by 0 bases and J by 1 base. Germline V gives CDR1 SGHRS, CDR2 YFSETQ. CDR3 loop: CASSLGTSARNTGELFF. The DNA for the CDR3 is TGCGCCAGCAGCTTGGGGACTAGCGCAAGGAACACCGGGGAGCTGTTTTTT.

The table lists this clone with a few counts. The same CDR3 arises from other DNA sequences in this sample as well. This CDR3 reads CAISESPQPQHF. CDR3 nucleotides: TGTGCCATCAGTGAGTCGCCTCAGCCCCAGCATTTT. The chain recombines TRBV10-3 with TRBJ1-5; D gene ambiguous. Per germline, CDR1 ENHRY and CDR2 SYGVKD. The CDR3 loop spans 12 amino acids. V lost 0 bases to trimming and J lost 6 bases, with 3 bases between them.

With respect to this clone: The sample holds other DNA sequences that translate to the same CDR3. The rearrangement joins TRBV5-4 to TRBJ2-7; D gene unclear. The CDR3 length is 13 residues. CDR1 and CDR2 (germline): SGHNT, YYREEE (reference sequence). Trimming removed 1 base from V and 1 base from J, with 6 bases in between. CDR3 region: CASSLSLSYEQYF. The CDR3 DNA sequence: TGTGCCAGCAGCTTGTCCTTGTCCTACGAGCAGTACTTC.

On this clone itself: The same CDR3 also results from other DNA sequences found in this sample. The V call is TRBV7-9, the J call TRBJ2-2; a weak D match, TRBD1 (5 bases). The V and J ends lost 5 bases and 6 bases respectively, with 7 bases between them. Per germline, CDR1 SEHNR and CDR2 FQNEAQ (reference sequence). The CDR3 is 12 amino acids. For the CDR3, the DNA is TGTGCCAGCAGCCTAGGGGCCGGGGAGCTGTTTTTT. It yields the protein CASSLGAGELFF. The full variable domain, its missing parts supplied by reference TRBV7-9 and TRBJ2-2, is DTGVSQNPRHKITKRGQNVTFRCDPISEHNRLYWYRQTLGQGPEFLTYFQNEAQLEKSRLLSDRFSAERPKGSFSTLEIQRTEQGDSAMYLCASSLGAGELFFGEGSRLTVL.

The CDR3 loop is CASSLVGVPAYNEQFF. In DNA, the CDR3 is TGCGCCAGCAGCTTGGTAGGGGTCCCGGCATACAATGAGCAGTTCTTC. The chain couples TRBV5-1 to TRBJ2-1, with D perhaps TRBD1 (5 bases). The CDR3 totals 16 residues. Looked up from germline, CDR1 is SGHRS and CDR2 is YFSETQ. V lost 0 bases and J 4 bases, leaving 14 bases between the germline ends. The variable domain in full, with the rest retrieved from reference TRBV5-1 and TRBJ2-1, is KAGVTQTPRYLIKTRGQQVTLSCSPISGHRSVSWYQQTPGQGLQFLFEYFSETQRNKGNFPGRFSGRQFSNSRSEMNVSTLELGDSALYLCASSLVGVPAYNEQFFGPGTRLTVL.

This clone was counted once. The chain employs TRBV5-1 and TRBJ2-5; D is unclear. The CDR3 runs 16 residues. The V end was cut by 0 bases, the J end by 5 bases, with 17 bases between. The V gene's germline CDR1 is SGHRS and CDR2 YFSETQ. CDR3 nucleotide sequence: TGCGCCAGCAGCTTGGTCGTAGCTCCGAAAGGGGAGACCCAGTACTTC. Translation: CASSLVVAPKGETQYF. Variable domain in full (rest from reference TRBV5-1 and TRBJ2-5): KAGVTQTPRYLIKTRGQQVTLSCSPISGHRSVSWYQQTPGQGLQFLFEYFSETQRNKGNFPGRFSGRQFSNSRSEMNVSTLELGDSALYLCASSLVVAPKGETQYFGPGTRLLVL.

The chain uses TRBV30 and TRBJ2-7; D remains ambiguous. V gave up 0 bases and J gave up 3 bases, with 12 bases separating them. The V gene's germline CDR1 is GTSNPN and CDR2 SVGIG (reference sequence). The CDR3 runs to 14 residues. CDR3 DNA sequence: TGTGCCTGGAGTGTAGAATGGGTTAGCTACGAGCAGTACTTC. Translating it yields CAWSVEWVSYEQYF.